A single sample is the source of the 22 T cell receptor beta chains below, sequenced in a study of blood T cell repertoires in COVID-19. Measured with immunoSEQ multiplex PCR; TCRdb has only the in-frame clones, and not every one. The table shows about 190,000 clones, with about 85% occurring only once. The sample was peripheral blood. These receptors were taken from a man aged 30-40 years with acute or convalescent COVID-19.

Concerning this clone itself: This sample includes further DNA sequences coding for the same CDR3. The rearrangement uses TRBV12-3 or TRBV12-4 and TRBJ1-2; TRBD1 matches at 8 bases. The CDR3 contains 13 residues. V dropped 4 bases and J dropped 5; count of bases not matched to a gene: 3. This CDR3 reads CASSSTGDYGYTF. In nucleotides, the CDR3 is TGTGCCAGCAGTTCGACAGGGGATTATGGCTACACCTTC.

V and J are TRBV6-6 and TRBJ2-7; perhaps TRBD2 as D (6 bases). The CDR3 consists of 12 residues. Trimming removed 6 bases at V and 6 bases at J, with 12 bases between. Germline CDR1 reads MNHNY; CDR2 reads SVGAGI (reference sequence). This CDR3 reads CASSGGTIEQYF. The CDR3 DNA reads TGTGCCAGCAGCGGGGGTACGATCGAGCAGTACTTC.

This chain connects TRBV5-5 to TRBJ1-5; D possibly corresponds to TRBD1 (5 bases). Germline CDR1 is SGHKS and CDR2 is YYEKEE (reference sequence). The CDR3 runs to 14 residues. V lost 2 bases to trimming and J lost 8 bases, with 14 bases between them. The CDR3 sequence is CASSLLGGDKPQHF. CDR3 in DNA: TGTGCCAGCAGCTTACTCGGGGGTGATAAGCCCCAGCATTTT.

V is TRBV19 and J is TRBJ2-1; 11 bases align to TRBD2. The ends lost 2 bases at V and 7 bases at J; junction bases unmatched: 4. The CDR3 runs to 15 residues. Germline V lookup: CDR1 LNHDA, CDR2 SQIVND (reference sequence). CDR3 in DNA: TGTGCCAGTAGTATACGATCTAGCGGGGGGAATGAGCAGTTCTTC. Its translation is CASSIRSSGGNEQFF.

The chain joins TRBV9 to TRBJ1-1; no definite D call. CDR1 is SGDLS and CDR2 is YYNGEE in the germline V gene. CDR3 length: 13 residues. Trimming shortened V by 0 bases and J by 0 bases, and 3 bases separated the two germline ends. CDR3 sequence reads: CASSVAMNTEAFF. The DNA for the CDR3 is TGTGCCAGCAGCGTAGCCATGAACACTGAAGCTTTCTTT. The full variable domain, completed using reference TRBV9 and TRBJ1-1, is DSGVTQTPKHLITATGQRVTLRCSPRSGDLSVYWYQQSLDQGLQFLIQYYNGEERAKGNILERFSAQQFPDLHSELNLSSLELGDSALYFCASSVAMNTEAFFGQGTRLTVV.

The V call is TRBV5-5, the J call TRBJ1-2, with TRBD1 matching 9 bases. Germline V lookup: CDR1 SGHKS, CDR2 YYEKEE (reference sequence). Trimming at V came to 1 base and at J to 6 bases, leaving 7 bases not matched to a gene. The CDR3 extends over 15 amino acids. CDR3 protein: CASSLRRDRDDGYTF. In DNA form, the CDR3 reads TGTGCCAGCAGCTTGCGCCGGGACAGGGATGATGGCTACACCTTC.

The chain joins TRBV18 to TRBJ1-1; tentatively, D is TRBD1 (5 bases). Trimming removed 6 bases at V and 3 bases at J, with 11 bases between. Germline V gene data show CDR1 as KGHSH and CDR2 as LQKENI. The CDR3 length is 13 residues. CDR3 in DNA: TGTGCCAGCTCCGCTGACAGACACACTGAAGCTTTCTTT. Translation: CASSADRHTEAFF.

This clone was observed a single time. In the same sample, other DNA sequences code for this CDR3. V is TRBV30 and J is TRBJ1-5; TRBD1 might be the D (6 bases). From germline, CDR1 is GTSNPN and CDR2 SVGIG (reference sequence). With 0 bases removed from V and 3 bases from J, the gap between germline ends came to 9 bases. The CDR3 loop spans 14 amino acids. CDR3 nucleotide sequence: TGTGCCTGGAGTGTAGGGGGAAACAATCAGCCCCAGCATTTT. It is translated as CAWSVGGNNQPQHF.

This chain links TRBV5-1 with TRBJ2-7, with TRBD2 matching 13 bases. V trimming: 3 bases; J trimming: 6 bases; junction bases outside the gene matches: 6. Germline V CDR1 and CDR2: SGHRS, YFSETQ. The CDR3 is 15 residues long. The CDR3 DNA is TGCGCCAGCAGCTCGCCGGGACTAGCGGGAAGCGAGCAGTACTTC. Translated, it gives CASSSPGLAGSEQYF.

V usage is TRBV5-1 and J usage is TRBJ1-1; tentative D call: TRBD1 (6 bases). CDR1 and CDR2 (germline): SGHRS, YFSETQ. The length of the CDR3 is 14 residues. Deletions cut 3 bases from V and 10 bases from J, with 19 bases between. CDR3 coding DNA: TGCGCCAGCAGCTCCTCCGAGGGGGTTCGGGCAGCTTTCTTT. Amino acids: CASSSSEGVRAAFF.

The chain links TRBV5-1 to TRBJ2-5; the D is unclear. Between the trimmed V and J ends, which lost 1 base and 2 bases, there was a span of 6 bases. The germline V gene encodes CDR1 SGHRS and CDR2 YFSETQ. The CDR3 loop spans 13 amino acids. Here the CDR3 DNA reads TGCGCCAGCAGCTTGAGCATACAAGAGACCCAGTACTTC. It translates to CASSLSIQETQYF. The full variable domain, rest sourced from reference TRBV5-1 and TRBJ2-5, is KAGVTQTPRYLIKTRGQQVTLSCSPISGHRSVSWYQQTPGQGLQFLFEYFSETQRNKGNFPGRFSGRQFSNSRSEMNVSTLELGDSALYLCASSLSIQETQYFGPGTRLLVL.

The chain's CDR3 is CASSQTGGAGEAFF. CDR3 sequence (DNA): TGTGCCAGCAGTCAGACAGGGGGCGCAGGGGAAGCTTTCTTT. The chain joins TRBV7-3 to TRBJ1-1; 10 bases are a match to TRBD1. There are 14 residues in the CDR3. Trimming cost V 6 bases and J 8 bases; bases outside gene matches: 9. Germline lookup yields CDR1 SGHTA and CDR2 FQGTGA.

The V and J genes are TRBV5-5 and TRBJ2-3; TRBD2 aligns across 7 bases. The V and J ends lost 0 bases and 2 bases, in that order; junction bases with no gene match: 3. This CDR3 is 15 amino acids long. CDR1 and CDR2 (germline): SGHKS, YYEKEE (reference sequence). DNA for the CDR3: TGTGCCAGCAGCTTGGAAGCGGGGCCCACAGATACGCAGTATTTT. It yields the protein CASSLEAGPTDTQYF.

The chain recombines TRBV5-1 with TRBJ1-1, with 7 bases matching TRBD1. CDR3 length: 14 residues. V shed 4 bases and J 3 bases; nucleotides not matched to a gene: 6. Looked up from germline, CDR1 is SGHRS and CDR2 is YFSETQ. The CDR3 reads CASSKGQTYTEAFF. The CDR3 DNA reads as TGCGCCAGCAGCAAGGGACAGACGTACACTGAAGCTTTCTTT.

The table lists this clone with a few counts. V and J are TRBV7-3 and TRBJ2-2, with 8 bases identical to TRBD1. This CDR3 comprises 15 residues. CDR1 is SGHTA and CDR2 is FQGTGA in the germline V gene. The ends lost 5 bases at V and 7 bases at J; junction bases unmatched: 9. The CDR3 nucleotides read TGTGCCAGCAGCCCCCCAGGGGGCAATGGCGGGGAGCTGTTTTTT. Protein sequence: CASSPPGGNGGELFF. Looking up the rest from reference TRBV7-3 and TRBJ2-2 gives the full variable domain: GAGVSQTPSNKVTEKGKYVELRCDPISGHTALYWYRQSLGQGPEFLIYFQGTGAADDSGLPNDRFFAVRPEGSVSTLKIQRTERGDSAVYLCASSPPGGNGGELFFGEGSRLTVL.

This rearrangement joins TRBV15 to TRBJ1-1; D remains unclear. Germline V gives CDR1 LNHNV, CDR2 YYDKDF (reference sequence). The CDR3 consists of 13 residues. The germline V and J ends were trimmed by 0 bases and 4 bases, with 6 bases remaining between them. CDR3 residues: CATSRDWATEAFF. The CDR3 region has the DNA TGTGCCACCAGCAGAGATTGGGCCACTGAAGCTTTCTTT.

The chain links TRBV9 to TRBJ2-3, with D tentatively TRBD2 (5 bases). The ends were cut back, 2 bases at V and 4 bases at J, with 14 bases in the middle. The CDR3 runs 15 residues. The germline gives CDR1 SGDLS, CDR2 YYNGEE. CDR3 bases: TGTGCCAGCAGCGTTCGGTGGGAGTGGTCAGATACGCAGTATTTT. It codes for CASSVRWEWSDTQYF. The entire variable domain, with the rest obtained from reference TRBV9 and TRBJ2-3, is as follows: DSGVTQTPKHLITATGQRVTLRCSPRSGDLSVYWYQQSLDQGLQFLIQYYNGEERAKGNILERFSAQQFPDLHSELNLSSLELGDSALYFCASSVRWEWSDTQYFGPGTRLTVL.

The gene calls are TRBV5-5 and TRBJ2-7; D possibly corresponds to TRBD1 (6 bases). Germline values: CDR1 SGHKS, CDR2 YYEKEE (reference sequence). The CDR3 runs to 14 residues. Trimming cost V 2 bases and J 1 base, with 10 bases left between them. The CDR3 here is CASSFRTVSYEQYF. Here the CDR3 DNA reads TGTGCCAGCAGCTTTCGGACAGTATCCTACGAGCAGTACTTC. The entire variable domain, with the rest obtained from reference TRBV5-5 and TRBJ2-7, is as follows: DAGVTQSPTHLIKTRGQQVTLRCSPISGHKSVSWYQQVLGQGPQFIFQYYEKEERGRGNFPDRFSARQFPNYSSELNVNALLLGDSALYLCASSFRTVSYEQYFGPGTRLTVT.

CDR3 sequence (DNA): TGTGCCAGCAGGCCAACCACTGGTGAGCAGTACTTC. This sequence encodes CASRPTTGEQYF. The chain links TRBV7-9 to TRBJ2-7; no reliable D call. Germline CDR1 SEHNR, CDR2 FQNEAQ (reference sequence). Deletions cut 6 bases from V and 7 bases from J, with 13 bases between. This CDR3 region has 12 residues.

This chain uses TRBV6-5 with TRBJ1-5, with 10 bases that match TRBD1. CDR3 length: 13 amino acids. Per germline, CDR1 MNHEY and CDR2 SVGAGI. Losses at the gene ends were 5 bases for V and 6 bases for J; bases not matched to a gene: 1. The CDR3 coding sequence is TGTGCCAGCAGTAGGACAGGGGGTCAGCCCCAGCATTTT. It encodes CASSRTGGQPQHF.

The chain uses TRBV5-6 and TRBJ2-3, with D maybe TRBD1 (5 bases). V was shortened by 1 base and J by 0 bases, with 12 bases between the two germline ends. Germline V gives CDR1 SGHDT, CDR2 YYEEEE. The CDR3 runs to 16 residues. The chain's CDR3 is CASSLTTASSTDTQYF. The CDR3 DNA sequence: TGTGCCAGCAGCTTGACGACAGCCTCTAGCACAGATACGCAGTATTTT.

The chain carries TRBV2 and TRBJ1-4; D possibly corresponds to TRBD1 (6 bases). Germline V lookup: CDR1 SNHLY, CDR2 FYNNEI. The ends were cut back, 1 base at V and 3 bases at J, with 21 bases in the middle. CDR3 length equals 19 residues. CDR3 amino acids: CASSEGLEAGALSNEKLFF. In nucleotides, the CDR3 is TGTGCCAGCAGTGAAGGTCTAGAGGCAGGGGCCCTCTCTAATGAAAAACTGTTTTTT.